Listed below are T cell receptor beta chains from one sample, sequenced in a study of cytomegalovirus exposure and HLA in healthy donors. Repertoires were generated with immunoSEQ multiplex PCR, while TCRdb's copy carries only in-frame clones and drops some. The table lists more than 100,000 clones, roughly 15% of them singletons. Sequenced: PBMCs. These TCRs come from a woman under 30 in good health and CMV-seronegative. Both conserved end residues are part of each CDR3. The D gene is left open where the match is weak. The size of a clone is reported for some rows only, either as once, few or many, or as a class for expanded clones.

few,TRBD2,TRBV13,TRBJ2-1,CASSPRWASGRARNEQFF,TGTGCCAGCAGCCCAAGGTGGGCTAGCGGGAGGGCCCGCAATGAGCAGTTCTTC
-,TRBD1,TRBV30,TRBJ1-1,CAWSPGTGKNTEAFF,TGTGCCTGGAGCCCCGGGACAGGGAAGAACACTGAAGCTTTCTTT
-,-,TRBV13,TRBJ2-1,CASSLKWEDEQFF,TGTGCCAGCAGCTTAAAGTGGGAGGATGAGCAGTTCTTC
few,TRBD1,TRBV30,TRBJ1-3,CAWSVMTGPGGNTIYF,TGTGCCTGGAGTGTCATGACAGGGCCAGGGGGAAACACCATATATTTT
-,-,TRBV6-1,TRBJ1-5,CASSASYSNQPQHF,TGTGCCAGCAGTGCTTCTTATAGCAATCAGCCCCAGCATTTT
few,TRBD2,TRBV6-5,TRBJ2-5,CASSSGGGPTQTQYF,TGTGCCAGCAGTAGCGGGGGGGGGCCGACTCAGACCCAGTACTTC
few,TRBD2,TRBV6-5,TRBJ2-5,CASSYTLAGGPETQYF,TGTGCCAGCAGTTACACACTAGCGGGAGGGCCGGAGACCCAGTACTTC
-,-,TRBV5-4,TRBJ1-6,CASSLGQGMNHSPLHF,TGTGCCAGCAGCTTGGGGCAGGGGATGAATCATTCACCCCTCCACTTT
-,TRBD1,TRBV18,TRBJ1-2,CASSPATGANYGYTF,TGTGCCAGCTCACCTGCCACAGGGGCGAACTATGGCTACACCTTC
few,-,TRBV7-6,TRBJ1-1,CASSPPGRMAFF,TGTGCCAGCAGCCCGCCAGGGCGTATGGCTTTCTTT
few,-,TRBV7-9,TRBJ1-1,CASSLPGNTEAFF,TGTGCCAGCAGCTTACCGGGGAACACTGAAGCTTTCTTT
-,-,TRBV9,TRBJ2-3,CASSVRTSTDTQYF,TGTGCCAGCAGCGTGCGGACTAGCACAGATACGCAGTATTTT
-,-,TRBV9,TRBJ2-5,CASSAQGGGEGETQYF,TGTGCCAGCAGCGCTCAAGGGGGGGGAGAGGGAGAGACCCAGTACTTC
few,-,TRBV27,TRBJ2-7,CASSWGLEQYF,TGTGCCAGCAGTTGGGGGCTCGAGCAGTACTTC
-,-,TRBV7-2,TRBJ2-6,CASSPRVTGANVLTF,TGTGCCAGCAGCCCGCGGGTGACTGGGGCCAACGTCCTGACTTTC
-,TRBD2,TRBV13,TRBJ2-1,CASSLVGGGDDEQFF,TGTGCCAGCAGCTTAGTCGGCGGGGGAGACGATGAGCAGTTCTTC
few,TRBD1,TRBV28,TRBJ1-6,CASSTAGTGDSPLHF,TGTGCCAGCAGTACCGCCGGGACAGGGGATTCACCCCTCCACTTT
few,TRBD1,TRBV2,TRBJ1-1,CASSGDRELDTEAFF,TGTGCCAGCAGTGGGGACAGGGAGTTGGACACTGAAGCTTTCTTT
-,-,TRBV20-1,TRBJ2-7,CSGQVVYEQYF,TGCAGTGGACAGGTGGTCTACGAGCAGTACTTC
-,TRBD2,TRBV10-3,TRBJ2-1,CAIRDRLAGLEQFF,TGTGCCATCAGGGACAGACTAGCGGGACTTGAGCAGTTCTTC
-,TRBD2,TRBV28,TRBJ2-5,CASSLSGSSGGQETQYF,TGTGCCAGCAGTTTATCGGGTAGTAGCGGGGGACAAGAGACCCAGTACTTC
-,-,TRBV28,TRBJ2-7,CASRRRDYEQYF,TGTGCCAGCCGACGCAGGGATTACGAGCAGTACTTC
-,-,TRBV28,TRBJ2-3,CASILPRRDTQYF,TGTGCCAGCATTCTTCCTAGGAGAGATACGCAGTATTTT
-,TRBD1,TRBV13,TRBJ1-3,CASSPGTAGNTIYF,TGTGCCAGCAGCCCCGGGACAGCTGGAAACACCATATATTTT
-,-,TRBV6-5,TRBJ1-1,CASSRLTDRNTEAFF,TGTGCCAGCAGTCGCCTGACGGACAGGAACACTGAAGCTTTCTTT
-,-,TRBV7-2,TRBJ2-7,CASSPRTPPYEQYF,TGTGCCAGCAGCCCCCGGACTCCCCCCTACGAGCAGTACTTC
few,-,TRBV28,TRBJ1-2,CASSFLGAKGYTF,TGTGCCAGCAGTTTCCTGGGGGCTAAAGGCTACACCTTC
few,-,TRBV30,TRBJ1-1,CAWSGQLNTEAFF,TGTGCCTGGAGTGGACAGTTGAACACTGAAGCTTTCTTT
few,-,TRBV19,TRBJ1-1,CASRVAAGSNTEAFF,TGTGCCAGTAGAGTGGCCGCGGGCTCAAACACTGAAGCTTTCTTT
many,-,TRBV4-2,TRBJ1-5,CASSQDLGGPQHF,TGTGCCAGCAGCCAAGATCTCGGGGGGCCCCAGCATTTT
few,TRBD1,TRBV30,TRBJ1-5,CAWSPPDRASQPQHF,TGTGCCTGGAGTCCCCCGGACAGGGCAAGTCAGCCCCAGCATTTT
-,TRBD2,TRBV29-1,TRBJ2-1,CSVEGVLAGGTYNEQFF,TGCAGCGTTGAAGGGGTACTAGCGGGGGGTACCTACAATGAGCAGTTCTTC
-,TRBD1,TRBV19,TRBJ2-7,CASSIAGQATLEQYF,TGTGCCAGTAGTATCGCGGGACAGGCCACCCTCGAGCAGTACTTC
few,TRBD1,TRBV7-2,TRBJ2-7,CASSLEWTGPSYEQYF,TGTGCCAGCAGCTTAGAATGGACAGGCCCGTCCTACGAGCAGTACTTC
-,-,TRBV30,TRBJ2-7,CAWSVRVGGRRTGPSYEQYF,TGTGCCTGGAGTGTACGGGTGGGAGGTCGAAGGACGGGGCCCTCCTACGAGCAGTACTTC
few,-,TRBV7-3,TRBJ1-4,CASSPSGVGNEKLFF,TGTGCCAGCAGCCCGTCAGGGGTGGGTAATGAAAAACTGTTTTTT
few,-,TRBV27,TRBJ1-6,CASSYPSDNSPLHF,TGTGCCAGCAGTTACCCCAGTGATAATTCACCCCTCCACTTT
few,TRBD2,TRBV29-1,TRBJ2-1,CSVVPGGSGDYNEQFF,TGCAGCGTTGTCCCGGGGGGTAGCGGAGACTACAATGAGCAGTTCTTC
few,-,TRBV7-9,TRBJ2-5,CASSPRVDQETQYF,TGTGCCAGCAGCCCCCGGGTGGATCAAGAGACCCAGTACTTC
-,-,TRBV4-2,TRBJ1-2,CASSQALSRDSGYGYTF,TGTGCCAGCAGCCAAGCCCTATCCAGGGATTCAGGCTATGGCTACACCTTC
few,-,TRBV6-1,TRBJ1-5,CASSERPGRASNQPQHF,TGTGCCAGCAGTGAAAGGCCTGGCAGGGCGAGCAATCAGCCCCAGCATTTT
few,TRBD1,TRBV5-1,TRBJ1-4,CASSLRQGSGEKLFF,TGCGCCAGCAGCCTCCGACAGGGGAGTGGTGAAAAACTGTTTTTT
few,-,TRBV7-6,TRBJ2-2,CASSSRFPEGAGELFF,TGTGCCAGCAGCTCTCGTTTCCCAGAGGGGGCCGGGGAGCTGTTTTTT
-,TRBD1,TRBV5-1,TRBJ1-2,CASSSQPGQVTYGYTF,TGCGCCAGCAGCTCCCAGCCGGGACAGGTAACCTATGGCTACACCTTC
few,-,TRBV28,TRBJ2-7,CASSPFLVGEQYF,TGTGCCAGCAGTCCCTTCCTAGTGGGCGAGCAGTACTTC
many,-,TRBV6-1,TRBJ1-1,CASSEQGENTEAFF,TGTGCCAGCAGTGAACAGGGTGAGAACACTGAAGCTTTCTTT
-,TRBD2,TRBV6-1,TRBJ2-3,CASSATSGGGLNTQYF,TGTGCCAGCAGTGCTACTAGCGGGGGAGGCTTGAATACGCAGTATTTT
few,TRBD1,TRBV18,TRBJ1-5,CASSPSGGGGQPQHF,TGTGCCAGCTCACCCAGCGGAGGGGGCGGTCAGCCCCAGCATTTT
-,TRBD1,TRBV5-1,TRBJ2-1,CASSHTGDNEQFF,TGCGCCAGCAGCCATACAGGGGACAATGAGCAGTTCTTC
-,TRBD2,TRBV5-8,TRBJ2-7,CASSLNPGYSAGPYEQYF,TGTGCCAGCAGCTTAAACCCAGGGTATTCAGCGGGACCCTACGAGCAGTACTTC
-,-,TRBV7-3,TRBJ2-1,CASSQYGSGSYNEQFF,TGTGCCAGCAGCCAATACGGGAGCGGCTCCTACAATGAGCAGTTCTTC
few,TRBD1,TRBV10-3,TRBJ1-5,CAISGTGEVQPQHF,TGTGCCATCAGCGGGACAGGGGAGGTTCAGCCCCAGCATTTT
few,-,TRBV2,TRBJ2-5,CASSVREDTQYF,TGTGCCAGCAGTGTACGGGAAGATACCCAGTACTTC
-,TRBD2,TRBV25-1,TRBJ2-5,CASSVSGSDILETQYF,TGTGCCAGCAGTGTTAGCGGGAGTGATATTTTAGAGACCCAGTACTTC
few,-,TRBV30,TRBJ1-1,CAWSVRGDTEAFF,TGTGCCTGGAGTGTCCGGGGGGACACTGAAGCTTTCTTT